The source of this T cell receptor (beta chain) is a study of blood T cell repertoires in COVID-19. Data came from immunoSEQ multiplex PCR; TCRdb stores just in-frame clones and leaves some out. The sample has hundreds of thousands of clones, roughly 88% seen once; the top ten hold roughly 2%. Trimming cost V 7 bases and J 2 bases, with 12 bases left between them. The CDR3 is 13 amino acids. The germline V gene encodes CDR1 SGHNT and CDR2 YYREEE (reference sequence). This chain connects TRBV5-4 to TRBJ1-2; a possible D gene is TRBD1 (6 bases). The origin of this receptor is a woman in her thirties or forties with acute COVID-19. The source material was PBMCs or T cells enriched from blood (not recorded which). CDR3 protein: CASHRQENYGYTF. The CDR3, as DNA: TGTGCCAGCCACAGACAGGAGAACTATGGCTACACCTTC.